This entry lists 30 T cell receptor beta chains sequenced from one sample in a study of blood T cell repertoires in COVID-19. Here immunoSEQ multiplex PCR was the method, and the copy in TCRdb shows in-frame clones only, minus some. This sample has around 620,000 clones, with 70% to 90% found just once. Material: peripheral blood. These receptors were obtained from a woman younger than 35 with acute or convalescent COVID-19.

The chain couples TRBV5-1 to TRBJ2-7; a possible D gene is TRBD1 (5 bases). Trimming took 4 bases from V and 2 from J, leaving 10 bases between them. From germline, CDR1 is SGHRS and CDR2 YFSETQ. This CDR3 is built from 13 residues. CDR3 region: CASSLTATYEQYF. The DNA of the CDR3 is TGCGCCAGCAGCCTGACAGCGACCTACGAGCAGTACTTC.

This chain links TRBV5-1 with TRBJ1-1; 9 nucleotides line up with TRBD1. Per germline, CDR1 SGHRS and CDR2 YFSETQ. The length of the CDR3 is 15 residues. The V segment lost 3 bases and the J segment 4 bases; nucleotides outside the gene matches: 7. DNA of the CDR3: TGCGCCAGCAGCTCAACAGGGGGCGGGAGCACTGAAGCTTTCTTT. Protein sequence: CASSSTGGGSTEAFF.

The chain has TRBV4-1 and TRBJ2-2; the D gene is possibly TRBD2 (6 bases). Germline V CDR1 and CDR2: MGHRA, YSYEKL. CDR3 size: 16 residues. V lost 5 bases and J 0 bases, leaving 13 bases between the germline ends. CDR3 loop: CASSWGTYPNTGELFF. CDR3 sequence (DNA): TGCGCCAGCAGCTGGGGGACTTACCCGAACACCGGGGAGCTGTTTTTT.

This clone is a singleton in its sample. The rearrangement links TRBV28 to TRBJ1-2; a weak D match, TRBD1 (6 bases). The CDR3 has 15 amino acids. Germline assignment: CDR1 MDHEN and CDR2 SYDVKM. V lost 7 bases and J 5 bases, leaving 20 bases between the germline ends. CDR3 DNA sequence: TGTGCCAGCATCATAGGGGGGGCTAGGAAGTATGGCTACACCTTC. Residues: CASIIGGARKYGYTF.

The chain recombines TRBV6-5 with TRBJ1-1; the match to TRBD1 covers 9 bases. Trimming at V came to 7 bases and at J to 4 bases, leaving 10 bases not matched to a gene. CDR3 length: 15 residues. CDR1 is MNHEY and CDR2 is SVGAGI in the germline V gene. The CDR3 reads CASTPGQGWGTEAFF. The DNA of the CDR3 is TGTGCCAGCACCCCGGGACAGGGATGGGGCACTGAAGCTTTCTTT.

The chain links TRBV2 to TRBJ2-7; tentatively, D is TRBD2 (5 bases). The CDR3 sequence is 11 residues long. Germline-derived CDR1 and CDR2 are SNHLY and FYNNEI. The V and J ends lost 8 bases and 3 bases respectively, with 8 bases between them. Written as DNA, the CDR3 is TGTGCCAGCCTAGAGGGCTACGAGCAGTACTTC. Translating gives CASLEGYEQYF.

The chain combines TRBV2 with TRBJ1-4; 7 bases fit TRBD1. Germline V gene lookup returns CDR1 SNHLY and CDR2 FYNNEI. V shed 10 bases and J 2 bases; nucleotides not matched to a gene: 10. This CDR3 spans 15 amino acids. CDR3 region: CAINGEGGTNEKLFF. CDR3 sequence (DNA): TGTGCCATCAACGGAGAAGGGGGCACTAATGAAAAACTGTTTTTT. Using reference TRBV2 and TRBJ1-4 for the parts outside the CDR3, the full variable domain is EPEVTQTPSHQVTQMGQEVILRCVPISNHLYFYWYRQILGQKVEFLVSFYNNEISEKSEIFDDQFSVERPDGSNFTLKIRSTKLEDSAMYFCAINGEGGTNEKLFFGSGTQLSVL.

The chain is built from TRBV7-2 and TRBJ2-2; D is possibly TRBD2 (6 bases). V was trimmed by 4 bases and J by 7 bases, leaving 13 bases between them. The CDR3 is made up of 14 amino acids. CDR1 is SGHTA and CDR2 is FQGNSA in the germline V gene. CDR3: CASSSGTENGELFF. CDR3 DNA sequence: TGTGCCAGCAGCTCGGGGACTGAAAACGGGGAGCTGTTTTTT.

CDR3 residues: CASSKEEGRGNTEAFF. The CDR3 DNA sequence: TGTGCCAGCAGCAAAGAGGAGGGGCGGGGGAACACTGAAGCTTTCTTT. The V gene is TRBV21-1, the J gene TRBJ1-1. TRBV21-1 is given as a pseudogene. The CDR3 runs 16 residues.

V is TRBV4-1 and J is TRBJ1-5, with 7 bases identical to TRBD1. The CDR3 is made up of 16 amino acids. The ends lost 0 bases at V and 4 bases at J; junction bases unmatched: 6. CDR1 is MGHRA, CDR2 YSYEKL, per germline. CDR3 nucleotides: TGCGCCAGCAGCCAAGATAGGGGGCTTGGGAATCAGCCCCAGCATTTT. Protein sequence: CASSQDRGLGNQPQHF.

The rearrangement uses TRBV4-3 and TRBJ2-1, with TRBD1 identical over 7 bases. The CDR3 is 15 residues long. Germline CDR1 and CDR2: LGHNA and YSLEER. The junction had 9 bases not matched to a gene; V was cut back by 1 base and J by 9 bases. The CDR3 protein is CASSQVRGRSGEQFF. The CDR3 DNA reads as TGCGCCAGCAGCCAAGTGAGGGGGCGCTCGGGTGAGCAGTTCTTC.

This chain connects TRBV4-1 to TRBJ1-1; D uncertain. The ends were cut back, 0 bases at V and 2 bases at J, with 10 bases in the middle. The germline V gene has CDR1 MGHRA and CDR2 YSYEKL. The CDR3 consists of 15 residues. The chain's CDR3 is CASSQESRGNTEAFF. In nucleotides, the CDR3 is TGCGCCAGCAGCCAAGAGTCGCGGGGAAACACTGAAGCTTTCTTT.

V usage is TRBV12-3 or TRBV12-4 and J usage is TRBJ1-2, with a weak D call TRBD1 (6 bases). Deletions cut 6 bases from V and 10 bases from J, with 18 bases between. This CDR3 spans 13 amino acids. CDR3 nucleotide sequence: TGTGCCAGCAGCCTACGGACAGCCAGTCACTACACCTTC. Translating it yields CASSLRTASHYTF.

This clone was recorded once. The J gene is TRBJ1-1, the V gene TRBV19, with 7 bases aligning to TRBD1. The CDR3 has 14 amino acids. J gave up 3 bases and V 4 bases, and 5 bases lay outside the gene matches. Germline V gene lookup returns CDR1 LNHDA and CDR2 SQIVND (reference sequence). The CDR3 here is CASSNKQGYTEAFF. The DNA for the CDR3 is TGTGCCAGTAGTAACAAACAGGGGTACACTGAAGCTTTCTTT.

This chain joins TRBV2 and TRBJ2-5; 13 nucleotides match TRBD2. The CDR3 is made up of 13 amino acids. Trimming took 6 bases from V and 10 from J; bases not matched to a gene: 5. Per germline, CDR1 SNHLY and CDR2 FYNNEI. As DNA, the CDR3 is TGTGCCAGCAGCCGAACTAGCGGGGGGGTCCAGTACTTC. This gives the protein CASSRTSGGVQYF. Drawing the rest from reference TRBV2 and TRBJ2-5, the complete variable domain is EPEVTQTPSHQVTQMGQEVILRCVPISNHLYFYWYRQILGQKVEFLVSFYNNEISEKSEIFDDQFSVERPDGSNFTLKIRSTKLEDSAMYFCASSRTSGGVQYFGPGTRLLVL.

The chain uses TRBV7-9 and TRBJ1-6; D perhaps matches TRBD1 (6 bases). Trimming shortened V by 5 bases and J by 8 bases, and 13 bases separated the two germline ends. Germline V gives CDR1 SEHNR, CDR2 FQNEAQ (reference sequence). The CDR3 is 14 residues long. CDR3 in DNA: TGTGCCAGCAGCCTCGTACAGGGAGATTCACCCCTCCACTTT. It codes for CASSLVQGDSPLHF.

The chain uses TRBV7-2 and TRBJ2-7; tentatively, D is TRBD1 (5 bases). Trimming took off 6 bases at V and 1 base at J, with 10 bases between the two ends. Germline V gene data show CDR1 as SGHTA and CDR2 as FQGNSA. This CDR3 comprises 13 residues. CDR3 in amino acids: CASSRTGSYEQYF. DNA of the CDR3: TGTGCCAGCAGTCGTACAGGTTCCTACGAGCAGTACTTC. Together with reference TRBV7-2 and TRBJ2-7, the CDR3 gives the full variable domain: GAGVSQSPSNKVTEKGKDVELRCDPISGHTALYWYRQSLGQGLEFLIYFQGNSAPDKSGLPSDRFSAERTGGSVSTLTIQRTQQEDSAVYLCASSRTGSYEQYFGPGTRLTVT.

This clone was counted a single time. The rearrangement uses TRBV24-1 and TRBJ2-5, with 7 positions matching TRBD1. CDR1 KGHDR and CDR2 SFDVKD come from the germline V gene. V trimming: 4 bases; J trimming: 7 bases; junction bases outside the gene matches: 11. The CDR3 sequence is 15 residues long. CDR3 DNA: TGTGCCACCAGTGACCGCAAGGGGGCCTTGGGGACCCAGTACTTC. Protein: CATSDRKGALGTQYF.

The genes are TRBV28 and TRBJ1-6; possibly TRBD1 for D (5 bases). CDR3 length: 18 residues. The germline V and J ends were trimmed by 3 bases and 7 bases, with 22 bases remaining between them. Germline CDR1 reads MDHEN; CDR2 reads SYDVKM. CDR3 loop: CASSFPPAGAPGNSPLHF. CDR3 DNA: TGTGCCAGCAGTTTTCCCCCAGCAGGCGCCCCAGGGAATTCACCCCTCCACTTT.

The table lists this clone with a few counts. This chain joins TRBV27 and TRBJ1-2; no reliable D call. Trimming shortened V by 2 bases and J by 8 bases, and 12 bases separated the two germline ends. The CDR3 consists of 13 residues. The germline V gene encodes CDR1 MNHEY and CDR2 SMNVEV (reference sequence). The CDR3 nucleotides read TGTGCCAGCAGTTTAGGGATGGGAGGGGGCTACACCTTC. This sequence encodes CASSLGMGGGYTF.

This CDR3 reads CAWSPAESQETQYF. Written as DNA, the CDR3 is TGTGCCTGGAGTCCAGCGGAAAGCCAAGAGACCCAGTACTTC. V is TRBV30 and J is TRBJ2-5, with a possible D match to TRBD2 (5 bases). Per the germline V gene, CDR1 is GTSNPN and CDR2 is SVGIG (reference sequence). The CDR3 runs 14 residues. V shed 2 bases and J shed 1 base, with 11 bases lying between them.

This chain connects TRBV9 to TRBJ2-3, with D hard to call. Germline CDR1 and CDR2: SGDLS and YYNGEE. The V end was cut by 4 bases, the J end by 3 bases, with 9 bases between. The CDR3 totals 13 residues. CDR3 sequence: CASSPQETDTQYF. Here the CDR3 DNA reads TGTGCCAGCAGCCCCCAGGAAACAGATACGCAGTATTTT.

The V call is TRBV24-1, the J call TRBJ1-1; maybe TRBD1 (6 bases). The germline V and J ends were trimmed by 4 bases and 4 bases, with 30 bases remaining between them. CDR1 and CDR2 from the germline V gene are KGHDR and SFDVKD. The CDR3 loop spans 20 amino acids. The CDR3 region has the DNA TGTGCCACCAGTGAATACGGACAGTTGAATGAGGCCACGATGGGCACTGAAGCTTTCTTT. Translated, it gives CATSEYGQLNEATMGTEAFF.

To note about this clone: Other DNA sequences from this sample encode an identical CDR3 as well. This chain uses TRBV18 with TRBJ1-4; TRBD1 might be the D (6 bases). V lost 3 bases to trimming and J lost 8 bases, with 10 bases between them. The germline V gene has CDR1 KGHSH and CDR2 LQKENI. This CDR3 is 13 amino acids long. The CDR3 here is CASSPGAGEKLFF. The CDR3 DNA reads TGTGCCAGCTCACCGGGGGCTGGGGAAAAACTGTTTTTT.

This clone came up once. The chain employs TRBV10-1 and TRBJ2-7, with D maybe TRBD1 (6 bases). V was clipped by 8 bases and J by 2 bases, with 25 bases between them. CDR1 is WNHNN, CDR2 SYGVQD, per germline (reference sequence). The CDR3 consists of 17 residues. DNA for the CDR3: TGCGCCAGCCGCAGTGAAACGGGACACGGCCCGACCTACGAGCAGTACTTC. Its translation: CASRSETGHGPTYEQYF.

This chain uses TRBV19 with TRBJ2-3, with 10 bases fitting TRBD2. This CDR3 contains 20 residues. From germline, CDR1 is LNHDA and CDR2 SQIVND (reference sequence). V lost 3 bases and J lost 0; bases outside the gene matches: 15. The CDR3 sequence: CASSIQSPNSGGPSTDTQYF. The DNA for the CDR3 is TGTGCCAGTAGTATTCAAAGCCCCAATAGCGGGGGGCCTAGCACAGATACGCAGTATTTT.

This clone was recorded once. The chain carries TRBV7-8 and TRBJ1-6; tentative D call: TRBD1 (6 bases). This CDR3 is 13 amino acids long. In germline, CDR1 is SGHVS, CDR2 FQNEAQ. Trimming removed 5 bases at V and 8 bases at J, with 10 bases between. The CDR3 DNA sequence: TGTGCCAGCAGCCTGTACAGGGATTCACCCCTCCACTTT. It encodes CASSLYRDSPLHF.

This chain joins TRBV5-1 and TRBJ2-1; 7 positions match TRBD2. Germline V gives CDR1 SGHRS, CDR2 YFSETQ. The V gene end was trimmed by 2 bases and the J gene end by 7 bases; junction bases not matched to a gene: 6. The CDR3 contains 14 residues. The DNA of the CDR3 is TGCGCCAGCAGCTTACTAGCGTTGGGAAATGAGCAGTTCTTC. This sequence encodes CASSLLALGNEQFF.

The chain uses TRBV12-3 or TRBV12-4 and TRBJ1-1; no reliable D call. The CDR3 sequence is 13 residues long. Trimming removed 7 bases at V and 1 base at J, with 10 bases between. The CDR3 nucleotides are TGTGCCAGCACGAGTTACGGGAACACTGAAGCTTTCTTT. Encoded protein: CASTSYGNTEAFF.

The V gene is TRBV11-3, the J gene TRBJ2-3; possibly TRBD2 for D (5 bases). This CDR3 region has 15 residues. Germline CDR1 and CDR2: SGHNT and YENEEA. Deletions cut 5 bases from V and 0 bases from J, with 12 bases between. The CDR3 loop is CASSQTGLSTDTQYF. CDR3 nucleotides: TGTGCCAGCAGCCAAACCGGACTGAGCACAGATACGCAGTATTTT.